Listed below are T cell receptor beta chains from one sample, sequenced in a study of cytomegalovirus exposure and HLA in healthy donors. Clones were sequenced by immunoSEQ multiplex PCR, and TCRdb holds only the in-frame ones, with some missing. The table records about 190,000 clones, over 60% of them present only once. The specimen sequenced was PBMCs. The receptors come from a man aged 30 to 45 in good health and CMV-seropositive. Each CDR3 is given with its conserved first and last residue. Fields, in order: J gene, V gene, CDR3 length, CDR3 protein.

>TRBJ2-7|TRBV5-1|15
CASSLLGQGAHEQYF
>TRBJ2-7|TRBV9|15
CASSVGKGSSYEQYF
>TRBJ1-2|TRBV7-2|13
CASSLNALYGYTF
>TRBJ2-1|TRBV9|15
CASSISGGAYNEQFF
>TRBJ2-1|TRBV21-1|13
CASASGRVYEQFF
>TRBJ2-3|TRBV30|17
CAWSVGPAGGTTDTQYF
>TRBJ1-4|TRBV19|15
CASSIGEATNEKLFF
>TRBJ2-7|TRBV5-5|15
CASSLLAGGSYEQYF
>TRBJ2-1|TRBV29-1|15
CSGGGRLAKYNEQFF
>TRBJ2-7|TRBV15|11
CATSRGYEQCF
>TRBJ2-7|TRBV9|13
CASGGRESYEQYF
>TRBJ2-7|TRBV7-2|17
CASSFAPSGGFSYEQYF
>TRBJ1-1|TRBV7-9|16
CSSSLEGAGAYTEAFF
>TRBJ1-1|TRBV30|12
CAWHRLGTEAFF
>TRBJ2-2|TRBV27|19
CASSSRTSGRSTNTGELFF